Presented here are 28 T cell receptor beta chains from one specimen sequenced in a study of blood T cell repertoires in COVID-19. Only in-frame clones appear in the TCRdb table, and some are missing; sequencing was by immunoSEQ multiplex PCR. The sample has 35,000 to 45,000 clones, about 88% seen once. Sequencing used peripheral blood. These receptors were taken from a human donor in a cohort sampled during active COVID-19.

DNA of the CDR3: TGCGCCAGCAGCGCGCGACAGGGGGGAGCTGGAAACACCATATATTTT. Translation gives CASSARQGGAGNTIYF. V is TRBV5-1 and J is TRBJ1-3; TRBD1 matches at 9 bases. This CDR3 comprises 16 residues. Germline V CDR1 and CDR2: SGHRS, YFSETQ. Germline trimming cut 4 bases from V and 2 bases from J; bases unmatched to any gene: 7.

The J gene is TRBJ2-7, the V gene TRBV9, with 7 bases matching TRBD1. The CDR3 runs 14 residues. Germline assignment: CDR1 SGDLS and CDR2 YYNGEE. J gave up 5 bases and V 4 bases, and 9 bases lay outside the gene matches. CDR3 DNA: TGTGCCAGCAGCCAGCACCGGGACAGCCACGAGCAGTACTTC. Amino acids: CASSQHRDSHEQYF.

The rearrangement links TRBV6-5 to TRBJ2-7; no clear D. The CDR3 extends over 14 amino acids. The germline V gene encodes CDR1 MNHEY and CDR2 SVGAGI. Trimming removed 3 bases from V and 0 bases from J, with 9 bases in between. The CDR3 is CASSYEANSYEQYF. CDR3 DNA: TGTGCCAGCAGTTATGAGGCCAACTCCTACGAGCAGTACTTC.

This clone has more than one count but fewer than ten. This chain joins TRBV7-9 and TRBJ2-7; perhaps TRBD1 as D (5 bases). The CDR3 runs to 15 residues. The V and J ends lost 0 bases and 0 bases respectively, with 9 bases between them. Germline V gives CDR1 SEHNR, CDR2 FQNEAQ (reference sequence). The CDR3 is CASSLAARASYEQYF. The CDR3 DNA follows: TGTGCCAGCAGCTTAGCCGCCAGGGCCTCCTACGAGCAGTACTTC.

The chain recombines TRBV4-1 with TRBJ2-1, with TRBD2 matching 9 bases. The CDR3 is 18 residues long. Looked up from germline, CDR1 is MGHRA and CDR2 is YSYEKL. Unmatched junction bases numbered 14, after V lost 3 bases and J lost 5 bases. The DNA for the CDR3 is TGCGCCAGCAGCCACCGGGACTGGGCTAGCGGGGTAAACAATGAGCAGTTCTTC. Amino acid sequence: CASSHRDWASGVNNEQFF.

The chain joins TRBV7-6 to TRBJ1-6, with D perhaps matching TRBD1 (6 bases). CDR3 size: 13 residues. CDR1 and CDR2 from the germline V gene are SGHVS and FNYEAQ. Between the trimmed V and J ends, which lost 4 bases and 7 bases, there was a span of 8 bases. The DNA for the CDR3 is TGTGCCAGCAGCTCAACAGGGAATTCACCCCTCCACTTT. Translating it yields CASSSTGNSPLHF.

The rearrangement joins TRBV4-2 to TRBJ2-1; 12 bases agree with TRBD2. Germline V gene data show CDR1 as LGHNA and CDR2 as YNFKEQ. The CDR3 totals 16 residues. Germline trimming cut 4 bases from V and 5 bases from J; bases unmatched to any gene: 6. The CDR3 spells CASSRTTSGGNNEQFF. The CDR3 bases are TGTGCCAGCAGCCGGACCACTAGCGGGGGGAACAATGAGCAGTTCTTC.

The V and J genes are TRBV6-1 and TRBJ1-4, with D unresolved. The V end was cut by 3 bases, the J end by 10 bases, with 12 bases between. From germline, CDR1 is MNHNS and CDR2 SASEGT. The CDR3 covers 13 residues. The CDR3: CASSERAARKLFF. In DNA form, the CDR3 reads TGTGCCAGCAGTGAGAGGGCAGCCCGAAAACTGTTTTTT.

The rearrangement uses TRBV3-1 (or the pseudogene TRBV3-2) and TRBJ1-2, with D uncertain. V lost 0 bases to trimming and J lost 2 bases, with 4 bases between them. The V gene's germline CDR1 is LGHDT and CDR2 YNNKEL (reference sequence). The CDR3 spans 13 residues. The CDR3, as DNA: TGTGCCAGCAGCCAAGAGCGGAACTATGGCTACACCTTC. It codes for CASSQERNYGYTF.

This clone was observed a handful of times. The chain joins TRBV10-1 to TRBJ1-2; TRBD1 is a possible D gene (6 bases). From germline, CDR1 is WNHNN and CDR2 SYGVQD (reference sequence). CDR3 length: 15 amino acids. Trimming left V 9 bases short and J 3 bases short, with 20 bases between. The CDR3 region is CASWTAKGVDYGYTF. CDR3 sequence (DNA): TGCGCCAGTTGGACAGCGAAAGGGGTGGACTATGGCTACACCTTC.

The J gene is TRBJ1-2, the V gene TRBV9, with 12 bases that match TRBD1. Germline V CDR1 and CDR2: SGDLS, YYNGEE. The CDR3 totals 15 residues. V was clipped by 4 bases and J by 6 bases; unmatched bases: 7. CDR3 nucleotide sequence: TGTGCCAGCAGCATTGGGACAGGGGGCGGGAATGGCTACACCTTC. Translated, it gives CASSIGTGGGNGYTF.

CDR3 residues: CASSFEGLNQETQYF. The DNA of the CDR3 is TGCGCCAGCAGCTTTGAGGGCCTAAACCAAGAGACCCAGTACTTC. V is TRBV5-1 and J is TRBJ2-5, with D tentatively TRBD2 (5 bases). The germline V gene has CDR1 SGHRS and CDR2 YFSETQ. Trimming shortened V by 2 bases and J by 0 bases, and 11 bases separated the two germline ends. This CDR3 spans 15 amino acids.

This chain joins TRBV10-1 and TRBJ2-2; weak D call: TRBD1 (6 bases). From germline, CDR1 is WNHNN and CDR2 SYGVQD (reference sequence). The germline V and J ends were trimmed by 4 bases and 2 bases, with 8 bases remaining between them. The CDR3 spans 14 residues. This chain's CDR3 is CASSGTANTGELFF. CDR3 DNA: TGCGCCAGCAGTGGGACAGCCAACACCGGGGAGCTGTTTTTT.

The chain has TRBV6-6 and TRBJ1-1; tentative D call: TRBD1 (5 bases). Germline V gives CDR1 MNHNY, CDR2 SVGAGI (reference sequence). The CDR3 contains 14 residues. Deletions cut 8 bases from V and 5 bases from J, with 18 bases between. CDR3 in amino acids: CASDPQGSTTEAFF. The CDR3 coding sequence is TGTGCCAGCGACCCCCAGGGTTCAACAACTGAAGCTTTCTTT.

This clone has just a few counts. The rearrangement links TRBV2 to TRBJ2-3; 11 bases are shared with TRBD2. V lost 7 bases, J lost 0 bases, and 9 bases stayed unmatched. The germline V gene has CDR1 SNHLY and CDR2 FYNNEI. The CDR3 length is 17 residues. CDR3 sequence reads: CASTGTSGKSSTDTQYF. In DNA, the CDR3 is TGTGCCAGCACTGGGACTAGCGGAAAAAGTAGCACAGATACGCAGTATTTT.

The genes are TRBV6-6 and TRBJ1-5, with 7 bases identical to TRBD1. CDR1 MNHNY and CDR2 SVGAGI come from the germline V gene (reference sequence). This CDR3 is built from 14 residues. J gave up 4 bases and V 2 bases, and 2 bases lay outside the gene matches. CDR3 in amino acids: CASSYGDSNQPQHF. The CDR3 region has the DNA TGTGCCAGCAGTTACGGGGACAGTAATCAGCCCCAGCATTTT.

This sequence joins TRBV7-9 and TRBJ1-5; 7 bases line up with TRBD1. Germline V lookup: CDR1 SEHNR, CDR2 FQNEAQ (reference sequence). Trimming took 4 bases from V and 5 from J; bases not matched to a gene: 8. The CDR3 length is 15 residues. The CDR3 spells CASSSYRGKDQPQHF. CDR3 sequence (DNA): TGTGCCAGCAGCTCATACAGGGGCAAGGATCAGCCCCAGCATTTT.

The gene calls are TRBV19 and TRBJ2-2; D might be TRBD2 (5 bases). From germline, CDR1 is LNHDA and CDR2 SQIVND (reference sequence). V was cut by 3 bases and J by 4 bases, with 12 bases left in between. This CDR3 is built from 15 residues. The CDR3 region is CASSIEGFGTGELFF. The DNA for the CDR3 is TGTGCCAGTAGTATTGAGGGATTTGGCACCGGGGAGCTGTTTTTT.

This chain connects TRBV10-2 to TRBJ1-4; D unresolved. The V gene lost 6 bases and the J gene lost 0 bases, with 14 bases spanning the gap. The CDR3 has 16 amino acids. Germline CDR1 reads WSHSY; CDR2 reads SAAADI. Written as DNA, the CDR3 is TGCGCCAGCAGAGGAGGTCTAGTTGCAACTAATGAAAAACTGTTTTTT. It encodes CASRGGLVATNEKLFF.

This clone was detected once. The chain uses TRBV4-1 and TRBJ1-2; 9 nucleotides agree with TRBD1. The CDR3 runs 14 residues. CDR1 and CDR2 from the germline V gene are MGHRA and YSYEKL. Trimming removed 4 bases from V and 7 bases from J; junction bases left unmatched: 7. CDR3 residues: CASSPLQGAFGYTF. Here the CDR3 DNA reads TGCGCCAGCAGCCCCCTACAGGGGGCATTTGGCTACACCTTC.

This chain uses TRBV6-5 with TRBJ2-2, with D possibly matching TRBD2 (5 bases). Trimming shortened V by 7 bases and J by 0 bases, and 9 bases separated the two germline ends. This CDR3 is 14 amino acids long. CDR1 and CDR2 from the germline V gene are MNHEY and SVGAGI. The CDR3 loop reads CASKDGTNTGELFF. The CDR3 nucleotides read TGTGCCAGCAAGGACGGGACGAACACCGGGGAGCTGTTTTTT.

This clone turned up a few times. The J gene is TRBJ2-1, the V gene TRBV9; 7 bases are shared with TRBD2. Germline values: CDR1 SGDLS, CDR2 YYNGEE. V lost 1 base and J lost 8; bases outside the gene matches: 9. The CDR3 runs to 15 residues. The CDR3 DNA sequence: TGTGCCAGCAGCGTATGGAGCGGGGAAACGGATGAGCAGTTCTTC. It codes for CASSVWSGETDEQFF.

The table lists this clone with a count of one. The genes are TRBV30 and TRBJ2-5; possibly TRBD1 for D (6 bases). The CDR3 consists of 12 residues. The germline V gene has CDR1 GTSNPN and CDR2 SVGIG (reference sequence). The V gene lost 4 bases and the J gene lost 9 bases, with 15 bases spanning the gap. The CDR3 loop reads CAWIGDTMAQYF. The CDR3 region has the DNA TGTGCCTGGATAGGGGACACAATGGCCCAGTACTTC.

The rearrangement links TRBV6-5 to TRBJ2-7, with 7 nucleotides matching TRBD1. There are 15 residues in the CDR3. Germline lookup yields CDR1 MNHEY and CDR2 SVGAGI. V was clipped by 5 bases and J by 2 bases; unmatched bases: 9. The DNA of the CDR3 is TGTGCCAGCAGTCAGTCCGGGACAGCGACCTACGAGCAGTACTTC. Translating gives CASSQSGTATYEQYF.

V usage is TRBV4-1 and J usage is TRBJ1-2; D might be TRBD1 (5 bases). There are 19 residues in the CDR3. V was pared by 0 bases and J by 3 bases, with 23 bases between. Per germline, CDR1 MGHRA and CDR2 YSYEKL. CDR3 sequence reads: CASSQEGPGKDLKDYGYTF. CDR3 DNA sequence: TGCGCCAGCAGCCAAGAAGGGCCAGGGAAGGATCTAAAGGACTATGGCTACACCTTC.

CDR3 nucleotides: TGTGCCAGCAGCTTAGCGGCATCCTCACAATATGAGCAGTTCTTC. It encodes CASSLAASSQYEQFF. The V call is TRBV5-8, the J call TRBJ2-1; maybe TRBD2 (5 bases). The CDR3 extends over 15 amino acids. Per the germline V gene, CDR1 is SGHTS and CDR2 is YDEGEE. V lost 2 bases to trimming and J lost 8 bases, with 17 bases between them.

This rearrangement joins TRBV7-9 to TRBJ1-2; D remains ambiguous. Trimming took off 6 bases at V and 5 bases at J, with 16 bases between the two ends. CDR1 SEHNR and CDR2 FQNEAQ come from the germline V gene (reference sequence). The CDR3 has 14 amino acids. CDR3 loop: CASSRAGSTYGYTF. CDR3 nucleotides: TGTGCCAGCAGTCGAGCCGGGTCTACATATGGCTACACCTTC.

This rearrangement joins TRBV6-5 to TRBJ1-1, with 7 bases aligning to TRBD1. J gave up 4 bases and V 5 bases, and 7 bases lay outside the gene matches. There are 14 residues in the CDR3. Germline values: CDR1 MNHEY, CDR2 SVGAGI. The CDR3 DNA reads TGTGCCAGCAGTCCCCAGGGGGTGACCACTGAAGCTTTCTTT. This translates into CASSPQGVTTEAFF.